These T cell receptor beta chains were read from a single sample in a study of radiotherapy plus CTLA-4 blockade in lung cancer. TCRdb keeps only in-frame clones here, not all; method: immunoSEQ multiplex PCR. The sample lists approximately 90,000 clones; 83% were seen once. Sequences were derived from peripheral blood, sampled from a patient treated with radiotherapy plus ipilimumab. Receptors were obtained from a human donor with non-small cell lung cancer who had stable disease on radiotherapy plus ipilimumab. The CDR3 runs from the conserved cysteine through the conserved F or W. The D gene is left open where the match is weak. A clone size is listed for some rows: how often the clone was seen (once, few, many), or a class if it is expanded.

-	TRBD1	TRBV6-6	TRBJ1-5	TGTGCCAGCAGCCAGGGGGCTGGTCAGCCCCAGCATTTT	CASSQGAGQPQHF
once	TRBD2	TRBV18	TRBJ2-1	TGTGCCAGCTCACCCGGGGGGGCCTTCAACAATGAGCAGTTCTTC	CASSPGGAFNNEQFF
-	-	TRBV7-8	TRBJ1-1	TGTGCCAGCAGCTTCGGCGGTGGAGGGAACACTGAAGCTTTCTTT	CASSFGGGGNTEAFF
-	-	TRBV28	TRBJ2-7	TGTGCCAGCAGTTTATTAGCGTCCCTCAACGAGCAGTACTTC	CASSLLASLNEQYF
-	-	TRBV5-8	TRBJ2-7	TGTGCCAGCAGCCACAGGGCCCCCGAGCAGTACTTC	CASSHRAPEQYF
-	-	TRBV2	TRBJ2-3	TGTGCCAGCAGTGAATCGGGCCCGAGCCCAGATACGCAGTATTTT	CASSESGPSPDTQYF
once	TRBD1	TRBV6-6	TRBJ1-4	TGTGCCAGCAGTTACCCAGACAGGGCCAATGAAAAACTGTTTTTT	CASSYPDRANEKLFF
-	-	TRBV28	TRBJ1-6	TGTGCCAGCCTGGGAGGTCGCTCCTATAATTCACCCCTCCACTTT	CASLGGRSYNSPLHF
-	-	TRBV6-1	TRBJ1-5	TGTGCCAGCAGTGAACGGCAGGGTGGTAGCAATCAGCCCCAGCATTTT	CASSERQGGSNQPQHF
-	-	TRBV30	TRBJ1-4	TGTGCCTGGAGTGTACCGAGGGGGGGGACTAATGAAAAACTGTTTTTT	CAWSVPRGGTNEKLFF
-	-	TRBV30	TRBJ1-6	TGTGCCTGGAGCGAGACCCCAGGACCAGGTCCCCTCCACTTT	CAWSETPGPGPLHF
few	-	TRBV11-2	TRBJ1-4	TGTGCCAGCAGCTTAGGGACAGTCAATGAAAAACTGTTTTTT	CASSLGTVNEKLFF
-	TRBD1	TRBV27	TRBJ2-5	TGTGCCAGCAGTCTACAGGGGTTGGCTGAGACCCAGTACTTC	CASSLQGLAETQYF
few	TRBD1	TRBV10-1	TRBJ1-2	TGCGCCAGCAGCCCGACAGGGCGCTATGGCTACACCTTC	CASSPTGRYGYTF
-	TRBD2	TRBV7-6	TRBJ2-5	TGTGCCAGCAGCGCGACTAGCGGGAGGGCCCAAGAGACCCAGTACTTC	CASSATSGRAQETQYF
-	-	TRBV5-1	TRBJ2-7	TGCGCCAGCAGCTTGAGCTCCTACGAGCAGTACTTC	CASSLSSYEQYF